This T cell receptor beta chain is from a study of blood T cell repertoires in COVID-19. Data came from immunoSEQ multiplex PCR; TCRdb stores just in-frame clones and leaves some out. The data hold roughly 350,000 clones, with around 87% observed a single time. From germline, CDR1 is MDHEN and CDR2 SYDVKM. Between the trimmed V and J ends, which lost 2 bases and 2 bases, there was a span of 16 bases. The CDR3 is made up of 16 amino acids. The gene calls are TRBV28 and TRBJ2-7; TRBD1 is a possible D gene (6 bases). Sequencing was carried out using peripheral blood. The sequence was obtained from a woman in her forties or fifties with COVID-19, enrolled during active disease. For the CDR3, the DNA is TGTGCCAGCAGTTTAGTAGGTCAGGGGAACACCTACGAGCAGTACTTC. Protein product: CASSLVGQGNTYEQYF. Using reference TRBV28 and TRBJ2-7 for the parts outside the CDR3, the full variable domain is DVKVTQSSRYLVKRTGEKVFLECVQDMDHENMFWYRQDPGLGLRLIYFSYDVKMKEKGDIPEGYSVSREKKERFSLILESASTNQTSMYLCASSLVGQGNTYEQYFGPGTRLTVT.